This record looks at one T cell receptor beta chain sequence and its context. What it recognizes is unknown. Germline assignment: CDR1 MGHRA and CDR2 YSYEKL. V lost 3 bases and J lost 3, with 9 bases in between. The CDR3 is 13 amino acids. Recruitment covered hyperthyroidism patients aged 18 to 65 whose new diagnosis was of under 2 months' duration. The PBMCs were taken from approximately 11 ml of fresh peripheral blood. Amplification of TCR beta CDR3 regions used RNA transcripts. RT-PCR with HTBI primers came first, then second-round multiplex PCR. TCRdb reprocessed the multiplex PCR reads with MiXCR, giving one entry per CDR3 protein. The sample shows hundreds of thousands of distinct CDR3 sequences, around a fifth of them seen only once. The data belong to a study of Graves' ophthalmopathy and Graves' hyperthyroidism. Broader study findings: The model predicted ophthalmopathy progression with roughly 70% sensitivity and around 74% specificity.

The clonotype originates from a woman between 18 and 30 years old with stable Graves' hyperthyroidism. V usage is TRBV4-1 and J usage is TRBJ2-7, with D perhaps matching TRBD2 (6 bases). The source material was peripheral blood. CDR3 region: CASSQIADYEQYF. For the CDR3, the DNA is TGCGCCAGCAGCCAGATAGCGGACTACGAGCAGTACTTC.